A single T cell receptor (beta chain) is shown here with its context. This clonotype appeared many times. Its antigen is currently not known. Base qualities are missing; no much larger clone stands one base away. The CDR3 runs 12 amino acids, cysteine and phenylalanine included. The CDR3 DNA has 36 bases and is translated from base 1. Unmatched junction bases come to 9, with V trimmed by 2 bases and J by 14 bases. According to the germline V gene (reference sequence), CDR1 reads GTSNPN and CDR2 reads SVGIG. The source of the sample is a study of T cells in Graves' hyperthyroidism and ophthalmopathy (dated by TCRdb to about 2019). Regarding the research as a whole: Peripheral blood was sampled at the time of initial diagnosis, prior to any treatment. Thyroid tissue and blood T-cell repertoires from six Graves' hyperthyroidism patients were also compared in the study. The paper reports TCR Vbeta CDR3 sequencing of approximately 140 peripheral blood samples: under 45 ophthalmopathy, under 80 hyperthyroidism and 17 progressor patients. After blood sampling, hyperthyroidism patients were treated with methimazole at a starting dose of 30 mg daily, and ophthalmopathy patients were treated with high-dose intravenous methylprednisolone. The 100 or so discovery patients were randomly divided into training and test sets at a 7:3 ratio. To identify TCR V-J signatures that set the groups apart, the researchers used a discovery cohort of roughly 100 patients, made up of approximately 43 with Graves' ophthalmopathy and about 59 with stable Graves' hyperthyroidism. Prospective prediction of ophthalmopathy was tested in an independent validation cohort consisting of some 18 hyperthyroidism patients and some 17 patients who later progressed to ophthalmopathy. General conclusions and limits of the study: A model built on a 13 V-J signature distinguished ophthalmopathy from stable hyperthyroidism, reaching roughly 88% sensitivity and 81.08% specificity in cross-validation and 80%/75% in testing. In validation, the model predicted progression to ophthalmopathy with approximately 71% sensitivity and over 72% specificity, a median of around 6.6 months before onset. No statistical method was used to set the sample size in advance, and investigators knew the group allocation. Blood samples also contained most of the expanded thyroid clonotypes (frequency above 0.001), which suggests that blood repertoires may reflect thyroid immune responses.

Ophthalmopathy patients had moderately to severely active disease, Clinical Activity Score of at least 3, NOSPECS grade of at least 4, and duration under 3 months. Any patient with an uncontrolled infection, another autoimmune disease, pregnancy or lactation was excluded. Diagnoses were based on clinical symptoms, serum thyroxine and TRAb, thyroid ultrasound and orbital computed tomography. PBMCs were separated from roughly 10 ml of fresh peripheral blood using Ficoll-Paque density gradient centrifugation. Total RNA was extracted with Trizol reagent, and quality was checked on an Agilent 2100 Bioanalyzer. Amplification of TCR beta CDR3 regions was carried out from RNA transcripts. A first-round RT-PCR of the TCR CDR3 used the HTBI primer set with the Qiagen OneStep RT-PCR kit. Libraries were constructed in a second round of multiplex PCR, after which size selection and purification were carried out. Libraries were sequenced paired-end with 100 bp reads on an Illumina HiSeq2000. Per the source publication's procedure: SOAPnuke was used to process the raw data, throwing out any read that contained adapters or uncalled bases, had a mean Phred below 15, or lacked an exact constant-primer or identifier match. High-quality paired reads were merged using COPE v1.2.5, and each unique nucleotide sequence was defined as a clonotype. MiTCR v1.1 was used to align clonotypes to the IMGT TRBV, TRBD and TRBJ reference segments. Only V-J combinations with frequency above 0.0001, covering roughly 99% of repertoires, were analysed. The TCS score was defined as F50 (clonal expansion) divided by E x V (chaos), with BLOSUM62-based TCRdist calculated between CDR3 peptides within each V-J. Welch's t-statistics and random forest reduced around 510 V-J features to about 13, which were used in a naive Bayes classifier (R e1071). TCRdb's own reprocessing of the public reads used fastp at Q25 and MiXCR and kept productive beta chains. Rows with a matching CDR3 protein are joined into one entry that keeps the most common DNA and genes. These V and J calls are TCRdb output, not the study's own analysis. The sample table records around 600,000 distinct CDR3 sequences; 13% to 15% of these occur just once. Less than 9% of the sample comes from the top ten.

Input material: blood. This receptor was obtained from a woman aged 18 to 35 with Graves' ophthalmopathy. The V and J segments used are TRBV30 and TRBJ2-5; a stretch of 9 junction bases matches TRBD1. The nucleotides read TGTGCCTGGAGTCAAACGGGGGACAGGGTCTACTTC. Its protein product is CAWSQTGDRVYF.